This T cell receptor (beta chain) was sequenced in a study of shared clonotypes between healthy human individuals. Regarding the study as a whole: Rarefaction gave evidence that sorted-subset sequencing remained incomplete despite large depth. Lower generation probabilities were found for non-shared clonotypes than for those shared by all four donors.

Sequencing used immunoSEQ multiplex PCR; TCRdb keeps in-frame clones, though not all of them. The profile covers around 1,000,000 clones, with around three quarters appearing a single time and 0.85% to 1% taken by the ten largest. Details on this clone: The antigen remains unidentified.

Material for sequencing was memory CD4+ T cells from PBMCs. The subset: CD45RA-negative fraction. The receptor comes from a man aged 18 to 29 in good health. Some clones in this sample may be carry-over from other donors' samples.

The CDR3 is CASSLSPGRNNYEQYF. CDR3 nucleotides: TGTGCCAGCTCACTCAGCCCGGGACGGAATAACTACGAGCAGTACTTC. The chain joins TRBV18 to TRBJ2-7; D may be TRBD1 or TRBD2 (5 bases each). The germline gives CDR1 KGHSH, CDR2 LQKENI. Trimming took 4 bases from V and 3 from J, leaving 19 bases between them. There are 16 residues in the CDR3.